Listed below are T cell receptor beta chains from one sample, sequenced in a study of blood T cell repertoires in COVID-19. Produced via immunoSEQ multiplex PCR; TCRdb's table is partial and in-frame only. The sample has under 300,000 clones; about 87% are singletons. Material for sequencing was PBMCs or T cells enriched from blood (not recorded which). All receptors derive from a woman between 50 and 59 years old who had recovered from COVID-19. The conserved cysteine and the conserved F or W are not part of the CDR3 here. The D gene is left open where the match is weak.

d_call	v_call	j_call	cdr3_aa
-	TRBV7-9	TRBJ2-6	ASSLDPSRGSGANVLT
TRBD1	TRBV30	TRBJ1-2	AWPGQGPNYGYT
TRBD1	TRBV5-4	TRBJ2-4	ASSPGGGLAKNIQY
-	TRBV18	TRBJ1-6	ASSPSGLIDSPLH
-	TRBV9	TRBJ2-3	ASSQIRQVIIGTDTQY
-	TRBV5-1	TRBJ1-2	ASSLHRDYGYT
-	TRBV12-3/TRBV12-4	TRBJ1-2	ASSKLSGLFT
TRBD1	TRBV4-1	TRBJ1-1	ASSTRTGNNTEAF
TRBD1	TRBV10-3	TRBJ2-7	AISVVTGISYEQY
TRBD1	TRBV7-3	TRBJ2-1	ASSRGQGLNEQF
TRBD1	TRBV28	TRBJ2-7	ASSRPGQVYEQY
-	TRBV5-1	TRBJ2-1	ASSLEQYVRNEQF
TRBD1	TRBV30	TRBJ1-2	AWSPGGSNYGYT
TRBD1	TRBV6-5	TRBJ1-1	ASSPKTGVMVEAF
-	TRBV3-1/TRBV3-2	TRBJ1-5	ASSQGTFNGSRNQPQH
-	TRBV10-3	TRBJ2-1	AISVDERHEQF
TRBD1	TRBV5-8	TRBJ2-1	ASSATRDRGNNEQF
TRBD2	TRBV15	TRBJ2-1	ATSTPRGSGSHVGSYNEQF
-	TRBV30	TRBJ1-2	AWSVRLGDNYGYT
-	TRBV18	TRBJ2-4	ASSPRNGPKNIQY
-	TRBV24-1	TRBJ1-2	ATSARQGSYGYT
-	TRBV7-9	TRBJ2-2	ARSGRADTNTGELF
-	TRBV5-1	TRBJ2-1	ASSLEPISNEQF
-	TRBV6-2/TRBV6-3	TRBJ2-1	ASNPVGAFYNEQF
TRBD2	TRBV10-3	TRBJ2-3	AISESMGGGTQY
TRBD1	TRBV15	TRBJ2-1	ATSRPGTGSSYNEQF
-	TRBV2	TRBJ2-5	ASSEAWASQETQY
-	TRBV27	TRBJ2-3	ASSFLGLGPSDKDTQY
-	TRBV28	TRBJ2-5	ASSLFASGSQVTQY
TRBD1	TRBV19	TRBJ1-2	ASRGTGEMDGYT
-	TRBV3-1/TRBV3-2	TRBJ2-2	ASSQGIGTGELF
TRBD1	TRBV7-9	TRBJ2-2	ASSMDRGISTGELF
-	TRBV30	TRBJ2-7	AWGLGPQIYEQY
TRBD1	TRBV5-4	TRBJ1-4	ASSLRTGQSNEKLF
-	TRBV11-1	TRBJ2-2	ASSLIGGTRRGELF
-	TRBV6-2/TRBV6-3	TRBJ2-3	ASSGRATYTDTQY
-	TRBV7-3	TRBJ2-1	ASSLTLSYNEQF
TRBD1	TRBV5-8	TRBJ1-1	ASSSDRANTEAF
TRBD2	TRBV6-2/TRBV6-3	TRBJ2-1	ASSGTSGRAYNEQF
-	TRBV20-1	TRBJ1-5	SASGGSGQPQH